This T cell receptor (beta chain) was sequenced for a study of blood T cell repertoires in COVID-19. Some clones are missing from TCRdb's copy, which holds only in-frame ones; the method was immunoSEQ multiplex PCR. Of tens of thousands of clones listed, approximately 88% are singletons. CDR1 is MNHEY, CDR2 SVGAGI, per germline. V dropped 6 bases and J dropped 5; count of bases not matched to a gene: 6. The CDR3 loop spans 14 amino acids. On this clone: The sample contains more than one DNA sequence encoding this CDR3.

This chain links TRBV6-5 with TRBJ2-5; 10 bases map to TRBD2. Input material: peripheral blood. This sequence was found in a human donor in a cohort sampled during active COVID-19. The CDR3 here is CASRESGGAETQYF. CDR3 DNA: TGTGCCAGCAGGGAGAGCGGGGGGGCCGAGACCCAGTACTTC.